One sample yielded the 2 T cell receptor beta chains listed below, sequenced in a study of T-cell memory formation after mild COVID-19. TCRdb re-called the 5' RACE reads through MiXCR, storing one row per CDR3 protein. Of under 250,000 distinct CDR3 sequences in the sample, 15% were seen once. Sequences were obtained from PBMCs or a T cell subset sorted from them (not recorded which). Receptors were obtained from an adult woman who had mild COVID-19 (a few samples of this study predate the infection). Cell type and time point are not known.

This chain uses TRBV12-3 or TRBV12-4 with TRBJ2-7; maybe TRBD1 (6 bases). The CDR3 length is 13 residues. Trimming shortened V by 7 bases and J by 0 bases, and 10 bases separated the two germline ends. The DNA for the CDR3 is TGTGCCAGCAAGGGACATAGCTCCTACGAGCAGTACTTC. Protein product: CASKGHSSYEQYF.

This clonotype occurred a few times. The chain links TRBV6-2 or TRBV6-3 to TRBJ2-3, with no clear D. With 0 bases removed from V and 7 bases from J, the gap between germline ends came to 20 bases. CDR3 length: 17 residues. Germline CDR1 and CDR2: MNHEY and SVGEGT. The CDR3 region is CASSYSKATLMIHTQYF. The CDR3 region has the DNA TGTGCCAGCAGTTACTCGAAGGCCACCCTTATGATTCATACGCAGTATTTT.